Each of the 7 T cell receptor beta chains below was sequenced from the same sample in a study of read filtering for tumor transcriptome and immune sequencing. From approximately 400 ng of RNA, a library with molecular barcoded alpha/delta and beta/gamma adaptors was made. TCRdb passed the reads through MiXCR, listing each CDR3 protein once. The repertoire includes roughly 90,000 distinct CDR3 sequences, approximately 13% of them detected once, and around 14% sits in the top ten. Sequences were obtained from a population of CD138-negative cells sorted from bone marrow. The source of these receptors is a donor at least 40 years old with multiple myeloma.

Ten or more counts support this clonotype. The V gene is TRBV6-5, the J gene TRBJ1-1, with D unclear. The CDR3 length is 14 residues. Germline-derived CDR1 and CDR2 are MNHEY and SVGAGI. The V end was cut by 2 bases, the J end by 2 bases, with 9 bases between. CDR3 protein: CASSYGDVNTEAFF. The CDR3, as DNA: TGTGCCAGCAGTTACGGGGATGTAAACACTGAAGCTTTCTTT.

Many counts were recorded for this clonotype. The gene calls are TRBV7-9 and TRBJ2-3; D might be TRBD1 (6 bases). This CDR3 comprises 14 residues. Trimming pared 3 bases from V and 2 bases from J, leaving 9 bases between. CDR1 is SEHNR, CDR2 FQNEAQ, per germline (reference sequence). CDR3 sequence (DNA): TGTGCCAGCAGCTTCGGGACAACCACAGATACGCAGTATTTT. Residues: CASSFGTTTDTQYF.

This clonotype was detected many times. CDR3 in amino acids: CSVAGQGDQPQHF. For the CDR3, the DNA is TGCAGCGTTGCTGGACAGGGGGATCAGCCCCAGCATTTT. This chain links TRBV29-1 with TRBJ1-5, with 10 bases fitting TRBD1. With V trimmed by 4 bases and J by 5 bases, 2 bases remained unmatched. The CDR3 has 13 residues. Germline CDR1 is SQVTM and CDR2 is ANQGSEA.

This clonotype was picked up many times. V is TRBV5-1 and J is TRBJ2-7, with 7 bases fitting TRBD2. Looked up from germline, CDR1 is SGHRS and CDR2 is YFSETQ. Losses at the gene ends were 4 bases for V and 0 bases for J; bases not matched to a gene: 10. CDR3 length: 16 residues. CDR3 loop: CASSPMSGGSSYEQYF. In DNA, the CDR3 is TGCGCCAGCAGCCCAATGTCGGGCGGGAGCTCCTACGAGCAGTACTTC. The full variable domain, rest sourced from reference TRBV5-1 and TRBJ2-7, is KAGVTQTPRYLIKTRGQQVTLSCSPISGHRSVSWYQQTPGQGLQFLFEYFSETQRNKGNFPGRFSGRQFSNSRSEMNVSTLELGDSALYLCASSPMSGGSSYEQYFGPGTRLTVT.

This clonotype was detected many times. CDR3 amino acids: CAISTATNTGELFF. CDR3 sequence (DNA): TGTGCCATCAGTACAGCTACGAACACCGGGGAGCTGTTTTTT. This chain connects TRBV10-3 to TRBJ2-2, with D unresolved. Per germline, CDR1 ENHRY and CDR2 SYGVKD. CDR3 size: 14 residues. V shed 5 bases and J shed 0 bases, with 7 bases lying between them.

This clonotype has ten or more counts. The chain is built from TRBV30 and TRBJ1-4; a weak D match, TRBD1 (5 bases). Trimming cost V 0 bases and J 10 bases, with 18 bases left between them. The CDR3 is 15 amino acids. Per germline, CDR1 GTSNPN and CDR2 SVGIG (reference sequence). Written as DNA, the CDR3 is TGTGCCTGGAGTGTACGGGGAAGGGGCCCTGGAAAACTGTTTTTT. It encodes CAWSVRGRGPGKLFF.

This clonotype was recorded many times. The CDR3 loop is CAWSVHNNEQFF. The CDR3 DNA reads as TGTGCCTGGAGTGTACATAACAATGAGCAGTTCTTC. The chain uses TRBV30 and TRBJ2-1; no clear D gene. The germline CDR1 and CDR2 sequences are GTSNPN and SVGIG (reference sequence). The CDR3 spans 12 residues. Trimming removed 0 bases at V and 5 bases at J, with 5 bases between.